The 10 T cell receptor beta chains below all came from one sample that was sequenced in a study of radiotherapy plus CTLA-4 blockade in lung cancer. Measured with immunoSEQ multiplex PCR; TCRdb has only the in-frame clones, and not every one. Of tens of thousands of clones in the sample, about 88% are singletons; the top ten hold 16%. The sample consisted of peripheral blood, taken from a patient treated with radiotherapy plus ipilimumab. The receptors were sampled from a human donor with non-small cell lung cancer that progressed on radiotherapy plus ipilimumab.

The chain joins TRBV11-2 to TRBJ2-1, with 9 bases aligning to TRBD2. The CDR3 length is 15 residues. Germline V lookup: CDR1 SGHAT, CDR2 FQNNGV. V dropped 3 bases and J dropped 0; count of bases not matched to a gene: 0. In nucleotides, the CDR3 is TGTGCCAGCAGCTTTAGCGGGAGCTCCTACAATGAGCAGTTCTTC. This sequence encodes CASSFSGSSYNEQFF.

The chain couples TRBV4-3 to TRBJ1-5; TRBD1 agrees at 8 bases. The germline gives CDR1 LGHNA, CDR2 YSLEER. The CDR3 totals 15 residues. J was trimmed by 1 base and V by 4 bases; bases with no gene match: 3. CDR3 loop: CASSRNRGSNQPQHF. CDR3 nucleotides: TGCGCCAGCAGCCGGAACAGGGGGAGCAATCAGCCCCAGCATTTT.

CDR3 loop: CASNPRGGPGEQFF. The CDR3 DNA follows: TGTGCCAGCAATCCCAGGGGGGGGCCTGGGGAGCAGTTCTTC. V usage is TRBV6-5 and J usage is TRBJ2-1; perhaps D is TRBD1 or TRBD2 (7 bases each). The V gene lost 7 bases and the J gene lost 10 bases, with 20 bases spanning the gap. Germline V CDR1 and CDR2: MNHEY, SVGAGI. The CDR3 extends over 14 amino acids.

V gene TRBV7-9 combines with J gene TRBJ2-7, with 8 bases lining up with TRBD1. The CDR3 is 14 residues long. V lost 7 bases to trimming and J lost 0 bases; unmatched junction nucleotides: 5. CDR1 and CDR2 from the germline V gene are SEHNR and FQNEAQ (reference sequence). The CDR3 spells CASKPTGASYEQYF. The CDR3 DNA reads as TGTGCCAGCAAACCGACAGGGGCCTCCTACGAGCAGTACTTC.

The CDR3 is CASSESGTVTYEQYF. CDR3 bases: TGTGCCAGCAGCGAATCCGGGACAGTTACCTACGAGCAGTACTTC. This chain uses TRBV5-6 with TRBJ2-7; 7 bases are a match to TRBD1. CDR3 size: 15 residues. V gave up 4 bases and J gave up 2 bases; unmatched junction bases: 9. Looked up from germline, CDR1 is SGHDT and CDR2 is YYEEEE.

This chain connects TRBV6-1 to TRBJ1-2, with D perhaps TRBD1 (5 bases). This CDR3 has 14 amino acids. Trimming cost V 3 bases and J 4 bases, with 12 bases left between them. Germline CDR1 is MNHNS and CDR2 is SASEGT. The CDR3 is CASSDGRGTYGYTF. The CDR3 nucleotides read TGTGCCAGCAGTGATGGCCGGGGGACCTATGGCTACACCTTC.

In DNA form, the CDR3 reads TGTGCCATCAGTGGTGAGGGACAGGCTGGAAACACCATATATTTT. It yields the protein CAISGEGQAGNTIYF. This rearrangement joins TRBV10-3 to TRBJ1-3; 8 positions agree with TRBD1. V shed 4 bases, J shed 2 bases, and the junction held 4 bases outside the gene matches. The CDR3 loop spans 15 amino acids. Germline CDR1 is ENHRY and CDR2 is SYGVKD.

This chain links TRBV28 with TRBJ2-5, with D possibly matching TRBD1 (6 bases). CDR3 length equals 15 residues. Germline values: CDR1 MDHEN, CDR2 SYDVKM. V lost 3 bases and J lost 2, with 13 bases in between. The CDR3 bases are TGTGCCAGCAGTTTTCCCGGGACATATCAAGAGACCCAGTACTTC. Encoded protein: CASSFPGTYQETQYF.

The genes are TRBV28 and TRBJ2-1; D remains ambiguous. The CDR3 loop spans 13 amino acids. Germline V gene sequence: CDR1 MDHEN, CDR2 SYDVKM. With 8 bases removed from V and 5 bases from J, the gap between germline ends came to 13 bases. CDR3 amino acids: CASLLRGNNEQFF. The CDR3 DNA reads as TGTGCCAGCCTTCTCAGAGGTAACAATGAGCAGTTCTTC.

The chain couples TRBV10-3 to TRBJ2-7, with D uncertain. Germline V gene lookup returns CDR1 ENHRY and CDR2 SYGVKD. CDR3 length: 14 residues. The V and J ends lost 0 bases and 0 bases respectively, with 6 bases between them. The CDR3 DNA reads TGTGCCATCAGTGAGTCATCATACTCCTACGAGCAGTACTTC. This codes for CAISESSYSYEQYF.